The entry below describes one T cell receptor beta chain. This CDR3 is 15 amino acids long. V lost 2 bases, J lost 4 bases, and 5 bases stayed unmatched. Germline CDR1 reads MNHEY; CDR2 reads SVGAGI. The data were obtained in a study of T cell changes during pregnancy in multiple sclerosis. The data were produced by immunoSEQ multiplex PCR, yet TCRdb's version contains in-frame clones alone and is incomplete. The data contain some 24,000 clones, over 85% of them singletons. This clonotype was obtained from a female donor in good health, enrolled as a control in a pregnancy study. The sample was CD8+ T cells from peripheral blood mononuclear cells, taken in the third trimester of pregnancy. The rearrangement links TRBV6-5 to TRBJ1-1; TRBD1 matches 9 bases. The CDR3 spells CASSYTGGGGTEAFF. CDR3 nucleotide sequence: TGTGCCAGCAGTTACACAGGGGGCGGTGGCACTGAAGCTTTCTTT.